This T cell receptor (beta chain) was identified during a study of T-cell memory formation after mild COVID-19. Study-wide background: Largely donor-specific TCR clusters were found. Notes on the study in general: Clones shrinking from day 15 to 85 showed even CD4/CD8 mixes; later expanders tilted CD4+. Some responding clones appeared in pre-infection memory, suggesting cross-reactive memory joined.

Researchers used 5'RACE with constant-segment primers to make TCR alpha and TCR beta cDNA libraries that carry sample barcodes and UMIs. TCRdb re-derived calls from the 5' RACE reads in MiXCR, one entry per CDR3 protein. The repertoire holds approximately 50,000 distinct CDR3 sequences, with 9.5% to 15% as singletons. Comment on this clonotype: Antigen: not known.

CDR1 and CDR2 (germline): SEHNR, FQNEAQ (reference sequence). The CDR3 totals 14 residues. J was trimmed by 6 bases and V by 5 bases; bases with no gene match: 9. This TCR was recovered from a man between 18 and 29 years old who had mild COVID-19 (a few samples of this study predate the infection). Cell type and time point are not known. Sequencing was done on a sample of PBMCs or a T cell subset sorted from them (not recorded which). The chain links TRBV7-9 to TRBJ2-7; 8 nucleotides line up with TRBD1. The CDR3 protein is CASSLRGRLGEQYF. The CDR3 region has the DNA TGTGCCAGCAGCCTCAGGGGGCGCCTCGGCGAGCAGTACTTC.